The rows below give T cell receptor beta chains drawn from one sample of a study of graft-versus-host responses after intestinal transplantation. No antigen has been assigned to these receptors. Sequencing used immunoSEQ multiplex PCR; TCRdb keeps in-frame clones, though not all of them. The sample includes around 130,000 clones, around 94% seen only once; the top ten take roughly 0.16%. Sample: unstimulated CD4+ T cells sorted from spleen or lymph node cells, taken before intestinal transplant. The receptor source for this set is a human donor who received an intestinal transplant. Each CDR3 is given with its conserved first and last residue. D genes are given only for firm matches. Clone sizes are given selectively: once, few, many, or a class where the clone is expanded.

j_gene | d_gene | abundance | v_gene | CDR3nt | CDR3aa
TRBJ2-7 | - | - | TRBV11-3 | TGTGCCAGCAGCTTAGTGCCCTCGGCCTCGTACGAGCAGTACTTC | CASSLVPSASYEQYF
TRBJ2-1 | TRBD2 | - | TRBV5-1 | TGCGCCAGCAGCTTGGAGTCGGGGGGGACTGAGCAGTTCTTC | CASSLESGGTEQFF
TRBJ2-5 | - | - | TRBV7-9 | TGTGCCAGCAGCTCCCGGGACTCGCGAGAGACCCAGTACTTC | CASSSRDSRETQYF
TRBJ1-6 | - | - | TRBV6-5 | TGTGCCAGCAGTTACACAGAACGGGGTTATAATTCACCCCTCCACTTT | CASSYTERGYNSPLHF
TRBJ1-5 | - | - | TRBV29-1 | TGCAGCGTTGCCGGTGGCAGTGATCAGCCCCAGCATTTT | CSVAGGSDQPQHF
TRBJ2-1 | TRBD2 | - | TRBV5-1 | TGCGCCAGCAGCTTGGAGCGGGGGGGCAGAGATGAGCAGTTCTTC | CASSLERGGRDEQFF
TRBJ1-3 | - | - | TRBV7-9 | TGTGCCAGCAGCTTCACAGGGTACCTCGGCTCAGGCGGAAACACCATATATTTT | CASSFTGYLGSGGNTIYF
TRBJ1-2 | - | - | TRBV10-3 | TGTGCCACCAAACCGGGGGCGGAGGGCTACACCTTC | CATKPGAEGYTF
TRBJ1-1 | - | - | TRBV7-6 | TGTGCCAGCTCGCGGGGGACGGCGAACACTGAAGCTTTCTTT | CASSRGTANTEAFF
TRBJ2-5 | - | - | TRBV29-1 | TGCAGCGTTGTTCTCTCCCAAGAGACCCAGTACTTC | CSVVLSQETQYF
TRBJ2-2 | - | - | TRBV6-1 | TGTGCCAGCCAGAACACCGGGGAGCTGTTTTTT | CASQNTGELFF
TRBJ1-1 | TRBD1 | - | TRBV2 | TGTGCCAGCATGAAGGGGGCCAGCTCACTGAACACTGAAGCTTTCTTT | CASMKGASSLNTEAFF
TRBJ1-4 | TRBD1 | - | TRBV5-8 | TGTGCCAGCAGCTTGGCCGGGACAGACCTCGAGCCGTTTTTT | CASSLAGTDLEPFF
TRBJ1-5 | - | - | TRBV5-8 | TGTGCCAGCAGCATGGACGGGACTGAACCGAATCAGCCCCAGCATTTT | CASSMDGTEPNQPQHF
TRBJ1-1 | TRBD1 | - | TRBV19 | TGTGCCAGTAGTCCGGACAGGGACACTGAAGCTTTCTTT | CASSPDRDTEAFF
TRBJ2-1 | TRBD2 | - | TRBV2 | TGTGCCAGCAGGGGGGGGACTTCGAAGGGGCAGTTCTTC | CASRGGTSKGQFF
TRBJ1-6 | TRBD1 | - | TRBV5-1 | TGCGCCAGCAGACCCGGACAGGAAAATTCACCCCTCCACTTT | CASRPGQENSPLHF
TRBJ2-3 | - | - | TRBV5-8 | TGTGCCAGCAGCTTGGCTCTGGGTCTCACAGATACGCAGTATTTT | CASSLALGLTDTQYF
TRBJ1-1 | - | - | TRBV19 | TGTGCCAGTAGTATAGGGGAAAAGAACACTGAAGCTTTCTTT | CASSIGEKNTEAFF
TRBJ1-3 | - | once | TRBV5-1 | TGCGCCAGCAGCCCAGACAGTCATCAGGGGACCATATATTTT | CASSPDSHQGTIYF
TRBJ1-1 | TRBD1 | - | TRBV7-8 | TGTGCCAGCAGCATAACAGGGGGGATAACTGAAGCTTTCTTT | CASSITGGITEAFF
TRBJ2-6 | - | - | TRBV7-3 | TGTGCCAGCAGCATTTCAGGAGGGGATATCTCTGGGGCCAACGTCCTGACTTTC | CASSISGGDISGANVLTF
TRBJ2-3 | TRBD1 | - | TRBV14 | TGTGCCAGCAGCTCAGGAAGGGGGCCGGGCACAGATACGCAGTATTTT | CASSSGRGPGTDTQYF
TRBJ1-1 | - | - | TRBV6-1 | TGTGCCAGCAGGGAAGTGAACACTGAAGCTTTCTTT | CASREVNTEAFF
TRBJ1-1 | - | - | TRBV18 | TGTGCCAGCTCACCGGGCATGAACACTGAAGCTTTCTTT | CASSPGMNTEAFF